This is a list of T cell receptor beta chains from one sample in a study of shared clonotypes between healthy human individuals. Only in-frame clones appear in the TCRdb table, and some are missing; sequencing was by immunoSEQ multiplex PCR. The sample records over a million clones, about 75% being singletons. The sequenced sample was memory CD4+ T cells sorted from blood. Source of these receptors: a man between 18 and 35 years old in good health. The CDR3 runs from the conserved cysteine through the conserved F or W. A D gene is named only where the DNA matches it firmly. A row's size may be missing; if present it is once, few, many or a size class.

j_gene	v_gene	abundance	d_gene	CDR3aa	CDR3nt
TRBJ2-3	TRBV2	few	NA	CASNKAGRTDTQYF	TGTGCCAGCAATAAGGCGGGGAGGACAGATACGCAGTATTTT
TRBJ2-7	TRBV5-4	NA	NA	CASSPVSGYEQYF	TGTGCCAGCAGCCCTGTCTCGGGCTACGAGCAGTACTTC
TRBJ1-2	TRBV7-2	NA	NA	CASSFSGDGYTF	TGTGCCAGCAGCTTCTCAGGGGATGGCTACACCTTC
TRBJ2-2	TRBV5-1	NA	TRBD1	CASSPRTGGSMNTGELFF	TGCGCCAGCAGCCCACGGACAGGGGGCTCGATGAACACCGGGGAGCTGTTTTTT
TRBJ1-4	TRBV18	NA	NA	CASSLNPPDSQGGEKLFF	TGTGCCAGCTCACTAAACCCCCCCGACAGCCAAGGGGGTGAAAAACTGTTTTTT
TRBJ1-6	TRBV5-3	few	NA	CPTWNSPLHF	TGTCCCACGTGGAATTCACCCCTCCACTTT
TRBJ2-5	TRBV5-1	NA	NA	CASSLPRGGGRGETQYF	TGCGCCAGCAGCTTGCCCCGTGGGGGCGGGCGTGGAGAGACCCAGTACTTC
TRBJ1-1	TRBV6-5	few	TRBD1	CASSHRGGYYTEAFF	TGTGCCAGCAGTCACAGGGGGGGTTACTACACTGAAGCTTTCTTT
TRBJ2-2	TRBV7-2	NA	NA	CASSFSVAGELFF	TGTGCCAGCAGCTTTTCGGTGGCCGGGGAGCTGTTTTTT
TRBJ2-6	TRBV5-1	NA	NA	CASSPSSGANVLTF	TGCGCCAGCAGCCCCAGTAGTGGGGCCAACGTCCTGACTTTC
TRBJ2-5	TRBV27	few	TRBD2	CASSASGTRLRETQYF	TGTGCCAGCAGTGCAAGCGGGACTAGGCTGCGAGAGACCCAGTACTTC
TRBJ2-3	TRBV11-2	NA	NA	CASSLSRGGTDTQYF	TGTGCCAGCAGCTTAAGTAGGGGAGGCACAGATACGCAGTATTTT
TRBJ2-1	TRBV5-4	NA	NA	CASSSTPILAKNEQFF	TGTGCCAGCAGCTCGACCCCGATACTAGCCAAGAATGAGCAGTTCTTC
TRBJ1-4	TRBV7-9	NA	TRBD1	CASSYVTGDEKLFF	TGTGCCAGCAGCTACGTGACAGGGGATGAAAAACTGTTTTTT
TRBJ2-7	TRBV11-2	NA	NA	CASSLDRLGEQYF	TGTGCCAGCAGCTTAGATCGGCTGGGCGAGCAGTACTTC
TRBJ2-5	TRBV19	NA	NA	CASSQTGGRETQYF	TGTGCCAGTAGTCAAACCGGGGGCCGGGAGACCCAGTACTTC
TRBJ2-7	TRBV30	NA	NA	CAWSVPGVPYEQYF	TGTGCCTGGAGTGTACCAGGGGTGCCCTACGAGCAGTACTTC
TRBJ1-2	TRBV5-4	many	NA	CASSLAGPEVYTF	TGTGCCAGCAGCTTGGCGGGCCCCGAAGTCTACACCTTC
TRBJ2-7	TRBV20-1	NA	NA	CSARDQVAQYF	TGCAGTGCTAGAGATCAGGTCGCGCAGTACTTC
TRBJ2-1	TRBV11-3	NA	NA	CASSPTGDSYNEQFF	TGTGCCAGCAGCCCGACGGGCGACTCCTACAATGAGCAGTTCTTC
TRBJ2-1	TRBV5-1	NA	NA	CASSLVRDLYNEQFF	TGCGCCAGCAGCTTGGTTCGGGACCTCTACAATGAGCAGTTCTTC
TRBJ2-3	TRBV5-4	NA	NA	CASSLGLHPTDTQYF	TGTGCCAGCAGCTTAGGCCTACATCCCACAGATACGCAGTATTTT
TRBJ2-7	TRBV7-2	NA	TRBD2	CASSKEAGSPYEQYF	TGTGCCAGCAGTAAAGAAGCGGGATCCCCCTACGAGCAGTACTTC
TRBJ2-1	TRBV11-2	NA	TRBD1	CASRLPGVGQYGAFF	TGTGCCAGCAGATTACCTGGGGTGGGACAGTATGGAGCGTTCTTC
TRBJ1-6	TRBV5-1	NA	NA	CASSLAGQDNSPLHF	TGCGCCAGCAGCTTGGCCGGGCAGGATAATTCACCCCTCCACTTT
TRBJ1-1	TRBV7-9	few	NA	CASSPMTGWGTEAFF	TGTGCCAGCAGTCCCATGACCGGGTGGGGCACTGAAGCTTTCTTT